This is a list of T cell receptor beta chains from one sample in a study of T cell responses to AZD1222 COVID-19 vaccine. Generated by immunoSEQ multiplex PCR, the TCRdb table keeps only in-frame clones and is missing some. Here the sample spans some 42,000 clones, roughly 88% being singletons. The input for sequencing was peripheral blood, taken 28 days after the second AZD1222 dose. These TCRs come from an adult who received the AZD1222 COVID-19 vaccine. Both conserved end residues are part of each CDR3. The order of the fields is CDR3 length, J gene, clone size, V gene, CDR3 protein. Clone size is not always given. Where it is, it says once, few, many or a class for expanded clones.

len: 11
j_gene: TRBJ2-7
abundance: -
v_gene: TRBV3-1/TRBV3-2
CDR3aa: CASSQVGEQYF

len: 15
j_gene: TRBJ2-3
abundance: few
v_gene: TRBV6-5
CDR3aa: CASSPTPVRADTQYF

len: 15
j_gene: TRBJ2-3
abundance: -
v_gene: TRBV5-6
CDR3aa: CASSLEGLARNTQYF

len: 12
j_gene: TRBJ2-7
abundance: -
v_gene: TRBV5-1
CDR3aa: CASSRGLNEQYF

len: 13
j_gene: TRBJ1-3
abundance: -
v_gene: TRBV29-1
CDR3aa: CSVGTGTGNTIYF

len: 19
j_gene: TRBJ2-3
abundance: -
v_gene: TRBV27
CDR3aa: CASTKLGTATLSSTDTQYF

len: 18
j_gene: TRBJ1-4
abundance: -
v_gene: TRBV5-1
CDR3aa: CASSLGPQGIGANEKLFF

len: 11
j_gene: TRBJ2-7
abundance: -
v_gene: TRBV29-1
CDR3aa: CSAGTGHEQYF

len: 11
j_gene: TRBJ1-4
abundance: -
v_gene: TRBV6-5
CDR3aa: CASSSREKLFF

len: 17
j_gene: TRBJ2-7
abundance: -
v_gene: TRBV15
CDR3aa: CATSRSGLAGVVYEQYF

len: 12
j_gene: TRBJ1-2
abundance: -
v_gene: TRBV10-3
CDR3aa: CAISDLGAGYTF

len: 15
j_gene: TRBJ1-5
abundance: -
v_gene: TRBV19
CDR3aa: CASSIGGLGYQPQHF

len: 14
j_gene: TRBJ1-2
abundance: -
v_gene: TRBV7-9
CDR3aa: CASSLAGQTYGYTF

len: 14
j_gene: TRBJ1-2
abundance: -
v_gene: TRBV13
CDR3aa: CASSDPWTSWGYTF

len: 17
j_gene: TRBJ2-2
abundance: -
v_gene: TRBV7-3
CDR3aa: CASSPIPGGAGAGELFF

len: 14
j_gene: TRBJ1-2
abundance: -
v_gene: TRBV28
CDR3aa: CASSLGRGDYGYTF

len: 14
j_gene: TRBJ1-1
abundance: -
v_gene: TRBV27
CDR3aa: CASSLETGRPEAFF

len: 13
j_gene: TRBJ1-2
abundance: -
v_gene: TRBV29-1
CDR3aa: CSVEAFGGNGYTF

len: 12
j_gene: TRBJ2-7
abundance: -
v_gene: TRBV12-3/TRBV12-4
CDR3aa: CASSLDFYEQYF

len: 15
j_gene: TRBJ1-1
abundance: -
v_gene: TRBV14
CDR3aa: CASSRAGGANTEAFF

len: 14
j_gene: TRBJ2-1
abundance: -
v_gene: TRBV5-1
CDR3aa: CASSLASGGNEQFF

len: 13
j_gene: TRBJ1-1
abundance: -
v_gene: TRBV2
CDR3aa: CASLNGVDNEAFF

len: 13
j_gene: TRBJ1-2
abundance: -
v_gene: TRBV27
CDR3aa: CASSLWGNYGYTF

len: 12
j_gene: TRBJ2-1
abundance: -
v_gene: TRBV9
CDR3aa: CASSVQGNEQFF

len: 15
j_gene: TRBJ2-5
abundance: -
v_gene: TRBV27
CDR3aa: CASSLFWQNRETQYF

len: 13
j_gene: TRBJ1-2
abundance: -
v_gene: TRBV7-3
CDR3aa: CASSLRGMDGYTF

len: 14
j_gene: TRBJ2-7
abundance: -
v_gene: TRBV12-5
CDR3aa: CASGSGTLAYEQYF

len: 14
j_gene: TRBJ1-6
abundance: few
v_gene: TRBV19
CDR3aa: CASGDLVYNSPLHF

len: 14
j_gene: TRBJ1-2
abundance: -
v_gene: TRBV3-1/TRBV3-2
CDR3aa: CASSQDEAAYGYTF

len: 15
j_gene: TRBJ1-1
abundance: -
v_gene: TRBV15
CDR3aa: CATSGKQGANTEAFF

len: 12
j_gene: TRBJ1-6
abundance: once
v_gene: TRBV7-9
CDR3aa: CASSRPRSPLHF

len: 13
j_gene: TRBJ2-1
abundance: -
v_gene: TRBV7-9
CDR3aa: CARSTENPNEQFF

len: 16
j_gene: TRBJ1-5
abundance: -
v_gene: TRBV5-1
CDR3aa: CASSLGDRGPDQPQHF

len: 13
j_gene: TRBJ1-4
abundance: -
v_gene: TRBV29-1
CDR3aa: CSVDEGYNEKLFF

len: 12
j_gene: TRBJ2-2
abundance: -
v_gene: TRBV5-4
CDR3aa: CASSRDGGELFF

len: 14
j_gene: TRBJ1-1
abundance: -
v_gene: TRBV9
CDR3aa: CASSVGRTTTEAFF

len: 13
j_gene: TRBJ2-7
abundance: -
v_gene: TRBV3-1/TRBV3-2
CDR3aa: CASSQAGGGEQYF

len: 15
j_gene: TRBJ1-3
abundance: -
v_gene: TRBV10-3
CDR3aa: CAGGSSKLSGNTIYF

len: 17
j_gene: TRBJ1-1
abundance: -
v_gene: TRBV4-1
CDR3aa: CASSQEPGRVWSTEAFF

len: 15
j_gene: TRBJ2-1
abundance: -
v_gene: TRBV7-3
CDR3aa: CASSSDRGPYNEQFF

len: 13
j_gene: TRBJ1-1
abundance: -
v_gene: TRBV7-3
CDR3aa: CASSLKSNTEAFF

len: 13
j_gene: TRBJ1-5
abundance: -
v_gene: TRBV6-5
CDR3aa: CASWTGLSQPQHF

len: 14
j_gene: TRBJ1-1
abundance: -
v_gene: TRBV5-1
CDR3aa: CASSPGQGGTEAFF

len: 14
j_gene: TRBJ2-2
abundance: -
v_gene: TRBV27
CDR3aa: CASRRGTNTGELFF

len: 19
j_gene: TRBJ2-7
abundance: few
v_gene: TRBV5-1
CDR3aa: CASRPNPGTGALSSYEQYF

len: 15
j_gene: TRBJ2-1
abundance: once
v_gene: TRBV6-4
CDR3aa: CASSEGLAGYNEQFF

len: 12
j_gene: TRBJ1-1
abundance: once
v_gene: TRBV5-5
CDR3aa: CASRGVTPEAFF

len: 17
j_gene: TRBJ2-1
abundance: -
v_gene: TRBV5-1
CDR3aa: CASSHNGLAGVYNEQFF

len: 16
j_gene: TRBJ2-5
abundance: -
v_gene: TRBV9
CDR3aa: CASSGMGDRSYETQYF

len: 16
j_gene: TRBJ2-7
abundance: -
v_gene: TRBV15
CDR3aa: CATSTTPTGFSYEQYF

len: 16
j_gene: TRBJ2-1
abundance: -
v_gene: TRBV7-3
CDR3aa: CASSRLAASSYNEQFF

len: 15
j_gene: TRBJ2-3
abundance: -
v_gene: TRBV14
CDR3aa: CASSQGGFRADTQYF

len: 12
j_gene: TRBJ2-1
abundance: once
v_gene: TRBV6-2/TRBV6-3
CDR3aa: CASSPRTYEQFF

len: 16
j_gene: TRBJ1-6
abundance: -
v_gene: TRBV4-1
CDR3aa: CASSQTGQGAYSPLHF

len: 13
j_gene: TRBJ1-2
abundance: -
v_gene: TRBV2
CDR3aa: CASRLEANYGYTF